The 27 T cell receptor beta chains below all came from one sample that was sequenced in a study of control samples from healthy donors and cancer patients. Method: immunoSEQ multiplex PCR; TCRdb's copy keeps in-frame clones and lacks some. The repertoire consists of 75,000 to 90,000 clones, with roughly nine tenths occurring once and the leading ten covering around a fifth. Input material: blood. The receptors come from a young man in good health.

This rearrangement joins TRBV6-5 to TRBJ1-6; D perhaps matches TRBD1 (6 bases). This CDR3 is built from 15 residues. Germline values: CDR1 MNHEY, CDR2 SVGAGI. Trimming pared 0 bases from V and 8 bases from J, leaving 11 bases between. The CDR3 protein is CASSYSGEGDSPLHF. The CDR3 DNA reads TGTGCCAGCAGTTACTCTGGGGAGGGGGATTCACCCCTCCACTTT.

This clone was seen ten or more times. J is TRBJ2-2 and V is TRBV27; D could derive from TRBD1 or TRBD2 (5 bases each). Germline V gene lookup returns CDR1 MNHEY and CDR2 SMNVEV (reference sequence). V was clipped by 7 bases and J by 4 bases, with 16 bases between them. The CDR3 has 15 residues. This chain's CDR3 is CASTGTPDGTGELFF. CDR3 DNA sequence: TGTGCCAGCACCGGGACCCCCGACGGCACCGGGGAGCTGTTTTTT.

This sequence joins TRBV30 and TRBJ1-1; D not resolved. The germline V and J ends were trimmed by 1 base and 6 bases, with 6 bases remaining between them. CDR1 and CDR2 from the germline V gene are GTSNPN and SVGIG (reference sequence). The CDR3 has 11 amino acids. CDR3 bases: TGTGCCTGGAGTGCCCGAGCTGAAGCTTTCTTT. Translated: CAWSARAEAFF. The entire variable domain, with the rest obtained from reference TRBV30 and TRBJ1-1, is as follows: SQTIHQWPATLVQPVGSPLSLECTVEGTSNPNLYWYRQAAGRGLQLLFYSVGIGQISSEVPQNLSASRPQDRQFILSSKKLLLSDSGFYLCAWSARAEAFFGQGTRLTVV.

The chain is built from TRBV9 and TRBJ2-7; D is ambiguous. The CDR3 has 15 amino acids. Germline V gene sequence: CDR1 SGDLS, CDR2 YYNGEE. V lost 0 bases and J 0 bases, leaving 10 bases between the germline ends. The CDR3 spells CASSVGGRSSYEQYV. CDR3 nucleotides: TGTGCCAGCAGCGTAGGCGGTAGGAGCTCCTACGAGCAGTACGTC.

V and J are TRBV27 and TRBJ2-3, with 7 bases fitting TRBD2. Germline trimming cut 3 bases from V and 8 bases from J; bases unmatched to any gene: 11. Germline V gives CDR1 MNHEY, CDR2 SMNVEV (reference sequence). The CDR3 is 15 residues long. The CDR3 DNA reads TGTGCCAGCAGTTTTAAATGGGGGGGGGTTGGTACGCAGTATTTT. Its protein is CASSFKWGGVGTQYF.

A single count supports this clone. The chain combines TRBV9 with TRBJ1-1; 7 bases map to TRBD1. J was trimmed by 4 bases and V by 4 bases; bases with no gene match: 10. The CDR3 is made up of 15 amino acids. Germline V gene sequence: CDR1 SGDLS, CDR2 YYNGEE. Here the CDR3 DNA reads TGTGCCAGCAGCACTCAACCGACAGGGTTCACTGAAGCTTTCTTT. Its protein is CASSTQPTGFTEAFF.

The CDR3 reads CASSEGGGYGYTF. The CDR3 DNA sequence: TGTGCCAGCAGTGAGGGGGGCGGCTATGGCTACACCTTC. V is TRBV2 and J is TRBJ1-2; D is perhaps TRBD1 (6 bases). The ends were cut back, 3 bases at V and 4 bases at J, with 9 bases in the middle. Germline CDR1 SNHLY, CDR2 FYNNEI. The CDR3 is 13 residues long.

The chain employs TRBV9 and TRBJ1-3; D ambiguous. The V end was cut by 1 base, the J end by 2 bases, with 10 bases between. Germline loops: CDR1 SGDLS, CDR2 YYNGEE. The CDR3 has 15 residues. Here the CDR3 DNA reads TGTGCCAGCAGCGTATCCGGATTTACTGGAAACACCATATATTTT. This gives the protein CASSVSGFTGNTIYF.

Only a few counts were recorded for this clone. The chain has TRBV27 and TRBJ2-7; a possible D gene is TRBD1 (5 bases). The V and J ends lost 5 bases and 3 bases respectively, with 17 bases between them. The germline V gene has CDR1 MNHEY and CDR2 SMNVEV (reference sequence). This CDR3 comprises 15 residues. The CDR3: CASSPAGQGDYEQYF. Written as DNA, the CDR3 is TGTGCCAGCAGTCCCGCCGGACAAGGGGACTACGAGCAGTACTTC.

CDR3 bases: TGTGCTAGTGGTTTGGGGGGCGCCTCGGGGGGCACAGATACGCAGTATTTT. Encoded protein: CASGLGGASGGTDTQYF. This chain uses TRBV12-5 with TRBJ2-3; a possible D gene is TRBD2 (6 bases). CDR3 length: 17 residues. Per germline, CDR1 LGHNT and CDR2 FRNRAP. V was trimmed by 1 base and J by 1 base, leaving 15 bases between them.

CDR3 nucleotide sequence: TGCAGCGTCGGGGACCGCCGGTTTGGGAAACTGTTTTTT. Translating gives CSVGDRRFGKLFF. The chain is built from TRBV29-1 and TRBJ1-4; a weak D match, TRBD1 (5 bases). V lost 6 bases to trimming and J lost 11 bases, with 19 bases between them. The length of the CDR3 is 13 residues. From germline, CDR1 is SQVTM and CDR2 ANQGSEA.

For the CDR3, the DNA is TGTGCCAGCAGTGAATACGGGGGGTCGAACTATGGCTACACCTTC. Amino acid sequence: CASSEYGGSNYGYTF. The chain has TRBV25-1 and TRBJ1-2, with a possible D match to TRBD1 (5 bases). Trimming removed 0 bases at V and 2 bases at J, with 10 bases between. CDR3 length: 15 residues. Per the germline V gene, CDR1 is MGHDK and CDR2 is SYGVNS.

This chain links TRBV11-2 with TRBJ1-1; no clear D. Germline V gene data show CDR1 as SGHAT and CDR2 as FQNNGV. The V end was cut by 3 bases, the J end by 4 bases, with 12 bases between. CDR3 length: 14 amino acids. The CDR3: CASSFRTEGTEAFF. The CDR3 DNA reads TGTGCCAGCAGCTTCCGGACCGAGGGCACTGAAGCTTTCTTT. Filled out from reference TRBV11-2 and TRBJ1-1, the complete variable domain reads EAGVAQSPRYKIIEKRQSVAFWCNPISGHATLYWYQQILGQGPKLLIQFQNNGVVDDSQLPKDRFSAERLKGVDSTLKIQPAKLEDSAVYLCASSFRTEGTEAFFGQGTRLTVV.

This sequence joins TRBV5-4 and TRBJ1-2; TRBD1 aligns across 9 bases. CDR1 SGHNT and CDR2 YYREEE come from the germline V gene (reference sequence). Trimming at V came to 3 bases and at J to 4 bases, leaving 10 bases not matched to a gene. The CDR3 extends over 16 amino acids. The CDR3 sequence: CASSWISGQGTYGYTF. Written as DNA, the CDR3 is TGTGCCAGCAGCTGGATCTCGGGACAGGGCACCTATGGCTACACCTTC.

The chain combines TRBV20-1 with TRBJ1-2; no clear D gene. There are 10 residues in the CDR3. CDR1 is DFQATT, CDR2 SNEGSKA, per germline (reference sequence). The germline V and J ends were trimmed by 2 bases and 8 bases, with 6 bases remaining between them. CDR3 bases: TGCAGTGCTAGATGGGAAGGCTACACCTTC. Protein: CSARWEGYTF.

This clone was picked up a small number of times. The rearrangement uses TRBV27 and TRBJ1-1, with 7 bases aligning to TRBD1. Germline CDR1 reads MNHEY; CDR2 reads SMNVEV (reference sequence). The CDR3 extends over 17 amino acids. V lost 3 bases to trimming and J lost 1 base; unmatched junction nucleotides: 11. The CDR3 loop is CASSFYFAGTANTEAFF. The DNA of the CDR3 is TGTGCCAGCAGTTTTTACTTTGCCGGGACAGCGAACACTGAAGCTTTCTTT.

This sequence joins TRBV6-5 and TRBJ1-3; possibly TRBD1 for D (5 bases). This CDR3 comprises 15 residues. Germline V gene data show CDR1 as MNHEY and CDR2 as SVGAGI. The ends were cut back, 0 bases at V and 0 bases at J, with 6 bases in the middle. CDR3 in amino acids: CASSYSQGSGNTIYF. The CDR3 DNA is TGTGCCAGCAGTTACTCCCAGGGCTCTGGAAACACCATATATTTT.

The genes are TRBV4-1 and TRBJ1-6; 9 nucleotides match TRBD1. V gave up 2 bases and J gave up 8 bases; unmatched junction bases: 10. Germline loops: CDR1 MGHRA, CDR2 YSYEKL. This CDR3 region has 17 residues. CDR3 in amino acids: CASSQKLGQGFHSPLHF. CDR3 nucleotide sequence: TGCGCCAGCAGCCAAAAGTTAGGACAGGGGTTTCATTCACCCCTCCACTTT.

The chain has TRBV12-3 or TRBV12-4 and TRBJ2-5, with 8 bases identical to TRBD1. There are 13 residues in the CDR3. V was pared by 6 bases and J by 1 base, with 1 base of the junction left unmatched. DNA of the CDR3: TGTGCCAGCAGACAGGGGGTCCAAGAGACCCAGTACTTC. The encoded protein is CASRQGVQETQYF.

This clone was picked up a small number of times. The chain links TRBV4-1 to TRBJ2-2; D is unclear. V was pared by 1 base and J by 4 bases, with 10 bases between. This CDR3 has 15 amino acids. Germline-derived CDR1 and CDR2 are MGHRA and YSYEKL. The CDR3 DNA is TGCGCCAGCAGCCAAGTCATGGGGATCACCGGGGAGCTGTTTTTT. This codes for CASSQVMGITGELFF.

The genes are TRBV5-1 and TRBJ2-6; D ambiguous. The germline gives CDR1 SGHRS, CDR2 YFSETQ. This CDR3 comprises 17 residues. Trimming took 3 bases from V and 1 from J, leaving 14 bases between them. CDR3 nucleotide sequence: TGCGCCAGCAGCTCGGCAGGTATACCTTCTGGGGCCAACGTCCTGACTTTC. It yields the protein CASSSAGIPSGANVLTF.

The rearrangement uses TRBV29-1 and TRBJ1-4; D gene uncertain. The CDR3 totals 13 residues. CDR1 SQVTM and CDR2 ANQGSEA come from the germline V gene. The V gene lost 4 bases and the J gene lost 7 bases, with 13 bases spanning the gap. In DNA form, the CDR3 reads TGCAGCGTTGTAGGGTTGCCAGGTGAAAAACTGTTTTTT. Translated: CSVVGLPGEKLFF. The whole variable domain, filled in from reference TRBV29-1 and TRBJ1-4, reads SAVISQKPSRDICQRGTSLTIQCQVDSQVTMMFWYRQQPGQSLTLIATANQGSEATYESGFVIDKFPISRPNLTFSTLTVSNMSPEDSSIYLCSVVGLPGEKLFFGSGTQLSVL.

The J gene is TRBJ2-5, the V gene TRBV19; D is possibly TRBD2 (7 bases). This CDR3 contains 15 residues. The V end was cut by 1 base, the J end by 7 bases, with 16 bases between. The germline V gene has CDR1 LNHDA and CDR2 SQIVND (reference sequence). The CDR3 DNA is TGTGCCAGTAGTATAGCGGCGGGGGCGGTTGGGACCCAGTACTTC. As protein: CASSIAAGAVGTQYF.

V and J are TRBV7-8 and TRBJ1-5; the D is unclear. The CDR3 extends over 16 amino acids. V was cut by 4 bases and J by 0 bases, with 13 bases left in between. In germline, CDR1 is SGHVS, CDR2 FQNEAQ. CDR3 protein: CASSSAVRHSNQPQHF. For the CDR3, the DNA is TGTGCCAGCAGCTCAGCGGTCAGACATAGCAATCAGCCCCAGCATTTT.

This chain joins TRBV29-1 and TRBJ1-1; D is unclear. The CDR3 is made up of 13 amino acids. The germline gives CDR1 SQVTM, CDR2 ANQGSEA. The V end was cut by 3 bases, the J end by 1 base, with 9 bases between. CDR3 nucleotides: TGCAGCGTTGAGAGGGCCACGAACACTGAAGCTTTCTTT. Residues: CSVERATNTEAFF.

The V gene is TRBV6-5, the J gene TRBJ1-1; 7 bases map to TRBD1. V dropped 11 bases and J dropped 4; count of bases not matched to a gene: 13. Looked up from germline, CDR1 is MNHEY and CDR2 is SVGAGI. The CDR3 totals 14 residues. CDR3 residues: CASREKGAGTEAFF. CDR3 coding DNA: TGTGCCTCGCGGGAGAAGGGGGCCGGCACTGAAGCTTTCTTT.

The rearrangement uses TRBV7-2 and TRBJ2-5; D possibly uses TRBD1 or TRBD2 (5 bases each). The CDR3 is 15 residues long. The V gene's germline CDR1 is SGHTA and CDR2 FQGNSA. Trimming took 5 bases from V and 3 from J, leaving 16 bases between them. CDR3 region: CASSHYRDPEETQYF. The CDR3 DNA follows: TGTGCCAGCAGCCACTACCGGGACCCTGAAGAGACCCAGTACTTC.